This T cell receptor beta chain came from a study of lymphopenia after photon versus proton radiotherapy. This table comes from immunoSEQ multiplex PCR, and its TCRdb copy is limited to in-frame clones, with some not included. The sample records 35,000 to 45,000 clones, approximately 83% being singletons. Overall study findings and caveats: Oligoclonal CD8+ Temra expansion after nadir drove photon patients' diversity drop. Under photons, naive T cells and diversity fell while effector/memory populations rose. Better survival with proton therapy was suggested as possible, not demonstrated. In patients who died, overall survival fell as post-nadir TCR diversity dropped more.

Remarks on this clone: Its specificity is not known.

The sequenced sample was peripheral blood, obtained from a patient treated with proton-based radiotherapy. This TCR was recovered from a woman between 65 and 79 years old with pancreatic cancer.

The CDR3 region has the DNA TGTGCCTGGGGAATGGTCACCGGGGAGCTGTTTTTT. Protein: CAWGMVTGELFF. V is TRBV30 and J is TRBJ2-2; no clear D gene. The V end lost 5 bases, the J end lost 4 bases, and 8 bases lay between the germline ends. The germline V gene has CDR1 GTSNPN and CDR2 SVGIG (reference sequence). The CDR3 spans 12 residues.